Here is one TCR beta chain with its context. Different DNA sequences within this sample yield the same CDR3. The data are from a study of technical replicates of blood from a handful of donors. This CDR3 spans 12 amino acids. Trimming removed 7 bases at V and 3 bases at J, with 10 bases between. The germline CDR1 and CDR2 sequences are MNHEY and SMNVEV (reference sequence). Method: immunoSEQ multiplex PCR; TCRdb's copy keeps in-frame clones and lacks some. Found here are more than 75,000 clones, 95% to 96% of them singletons; the top ten hold approximately 0.41%. J is TRBJ2-7 and V is TRBV27; tentatively, D is TRBD1 (5 bases). The specimen sequenced was T cells isolated from PBMCs. This clonotype originated in a human donor in good health. CDR3 sequence (DNA): TGTGCCAGCATCGGCCAGGGCTACGAGCAGTACTTC. Translated, it gives CASIGQGYEQYF.